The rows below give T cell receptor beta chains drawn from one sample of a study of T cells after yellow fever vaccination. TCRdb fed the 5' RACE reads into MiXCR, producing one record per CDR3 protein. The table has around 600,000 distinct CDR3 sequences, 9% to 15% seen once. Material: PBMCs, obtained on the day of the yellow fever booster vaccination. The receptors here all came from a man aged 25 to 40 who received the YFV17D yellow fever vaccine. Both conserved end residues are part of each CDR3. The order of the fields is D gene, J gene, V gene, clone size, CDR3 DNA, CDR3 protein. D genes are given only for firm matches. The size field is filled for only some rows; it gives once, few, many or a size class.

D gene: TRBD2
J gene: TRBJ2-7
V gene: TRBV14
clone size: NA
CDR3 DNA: TGTGCCAGCAGCCAAGAGGGGACTAGTTCTTCCGAGCAGTACTTC
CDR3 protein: CASSQEGTSSSEQYF

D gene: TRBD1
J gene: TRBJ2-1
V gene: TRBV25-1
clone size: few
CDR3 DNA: TGTGCCAGCAGTGAATTCGGGACAGGGTTCGATGAGCAGTTCTTC
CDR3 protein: CASSEFGTGFDEQFF

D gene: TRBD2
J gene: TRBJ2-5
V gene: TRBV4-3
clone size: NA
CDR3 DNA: TGCGCCAGCAGCCCGCTAGCGGGAGTCACACAAGAGACCCAGTACTTC
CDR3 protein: CASSPLAGVTQETQYF

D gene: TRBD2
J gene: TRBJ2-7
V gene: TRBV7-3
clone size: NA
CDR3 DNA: TGTGCCAGCAGCCCGCACGAGCGGGGAGACTACGAGCAGTACTTC
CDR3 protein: CASSPHERGDYEQYF

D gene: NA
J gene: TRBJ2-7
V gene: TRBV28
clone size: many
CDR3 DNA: TGTGCCAGCAGTTTACTTGGGGCCGGGGCAGGGTACTTC
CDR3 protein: CASSLLGAGAGYF

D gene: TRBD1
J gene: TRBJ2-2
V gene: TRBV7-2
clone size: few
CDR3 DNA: TGTGCCAGCAGCTTAGCCTCCTGGACAGGGGACACCGGGGAGCTGTTTTTT
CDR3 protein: CASSLASWTGDTGELFF

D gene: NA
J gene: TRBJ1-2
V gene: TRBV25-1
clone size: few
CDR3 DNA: TGTGCCAGCAGTGAATGGGGAAGTTATGGCTACACCTTC
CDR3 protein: CASSEWGSYGYTF

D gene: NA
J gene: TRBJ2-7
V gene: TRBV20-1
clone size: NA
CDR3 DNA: TGCAGTGCTAGATCCCCCGGGGCAAGCCCCTACGAGCAGTACTTC
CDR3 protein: CSARSPGASPYEQYF

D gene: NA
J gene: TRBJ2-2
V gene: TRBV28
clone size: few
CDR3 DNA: TGTGCCAGCAGTTTACCCGGGACAAACACCGGGGAGCTGTTTTTT
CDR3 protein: CASSLPGTNTGELFF

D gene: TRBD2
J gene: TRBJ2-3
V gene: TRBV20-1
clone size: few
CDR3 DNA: TGCAGTGCTACGGGACTAGCGGGAGTCACAGATACGCAGTATTTT
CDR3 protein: CSATGLAGVTDTQYF

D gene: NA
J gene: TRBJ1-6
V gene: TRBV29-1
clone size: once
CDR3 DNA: TGCAGCGTGCCGGTTGGATCGGACTCCTATAATTCACCCTTCCACTTT
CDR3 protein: CSVPVGSDSYNSPFHF

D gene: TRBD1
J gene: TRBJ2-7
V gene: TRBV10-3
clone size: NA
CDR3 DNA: TGTGCCATCAATCCATTCGGGACAGGGTATGGGGAGCAGTACTTC
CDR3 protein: CAINPFGTGYGEQYF

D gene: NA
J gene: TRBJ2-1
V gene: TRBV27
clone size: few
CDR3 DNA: TGTGCCAGCAGTATTCGGGTGGTGCGGGTCAGCGGAGACAATGAGCAGTTCTTC
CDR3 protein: CASSIRVVRVSGDNEQFF

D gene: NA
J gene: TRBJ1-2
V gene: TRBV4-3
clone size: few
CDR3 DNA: TGCGCCAGCAGCCAAGATGGGATCGTCTCGGGTGGCTACACCTTC
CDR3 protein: CASSQDGIVSGGYTF

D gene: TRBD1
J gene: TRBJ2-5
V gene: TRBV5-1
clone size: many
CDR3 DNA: TGCGCCAGCAGCTCGACAGGGGGCCGGGAGACCCAGTACTTC
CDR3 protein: CASSSTGGRETQYF

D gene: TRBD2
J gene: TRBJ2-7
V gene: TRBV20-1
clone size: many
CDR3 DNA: TGCAGTGCTAGAGTTGCGGGAGCCCCCTACGAGCAGTACTTC
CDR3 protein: CSARVAGAPYEQYF

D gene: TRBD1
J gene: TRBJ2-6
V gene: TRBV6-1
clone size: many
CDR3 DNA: TGTGCCAGCAGTCCGGACAGGGGCGCGTCTGGGGCCAACGTCCTGACTTTC
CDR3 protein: CASSPDRGASGANVLTF

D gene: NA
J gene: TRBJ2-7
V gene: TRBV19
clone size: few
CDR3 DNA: TGTGCCAGAGGGGGATGGAGGGAAGGCACCTACGAGCAGTACTTC
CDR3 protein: CARGGWREGTYEQYF